This TCR beta chain was identified during a study of shared clonotypes between healthy human individuals. Some clones are missing from TCRdb's copy, which holds only in-frame ones; the method was immunoSEQ multiplex PCR. The data contain 500,000 to 550,000 clones, roughly 95% of them singletons. The V gene end was trimmed by 4 bases and the J gene end by 5 bases; junction bases not matched to a gene: 2. Germline V gene data show CDR1 as MRHNA and CDR2 as SNTAGT. This CDR3 spans 13 amino acids. The receptor comes from a woman aged 30 to 39 in good health. This chain connects TRBV6-4 to TRBJ2-3, with 8 nucleotides matching TRBD2. Input material: naive CD4+ T cells sorted from blood. The subset here: CD45RA+ positively selected. DNA of the CDR3: TGTGCCAGCAGTGCCCTAGCGGGAGATACGCAGTATTTT. It encodes CASSALAGDTQYF.